What follows are 19 T cell receptor beta chains derived from one specimen sequenced in a study of blood T cell repertoires in COVID-19. Data came from immunoSEQ multiplex PCR; TCRdb stores just in-frame clones and leaves some out. The profile shows around 200,000 clones, 80% of them singletons. Sequencing was done on a sample of peripheral blood. These receptors were obtained from a woman aged 70-85 years with acute or convalescent COVID-19.

This clone was observed a few times. The rearrangement uses TRBV27 and TRBJ2-7, with 12 bases lining up with TRBD2. Germline CDR1 reads MNHEY; CDR2 reads SMNVEV (reference sequence). The junction had 13 bases not matched to a gene; V was cut back by 5 bases and J by 2 bases. CDR3 size: 18 residues. The CDR3 DNA sequence: TGTGCCAGCAGTCCCTACTGGACTAGCGGGATTAACACCTACGAGCAGTACTTC. It encodes CASSPYWTSGINTYEQYF.

The chain joins TRBV19 to TRBJ1-6; 9 bases fit TRBD1. This CDR3 region has 14 residues. The germline V gene encodes CDR1 LNHDA and CDR2 SQIVND (reference sequence). The trim removed 9 bases at V and 5 bases at J, leaving 5 bases unmatched. The CDR3 loop reads CASSDRGNNSPLHF. DNA for the CDR3: TGTGCCAGCTCGGACAGGGGCAATAATTCACCCCTCCACTTT. Drawing the rest from reference TRBV19 and TRBJ1-6, the complete variable domain is DGGITQSPKYLFRKEGQNVTLSCEQNLNHDAMYWYRQDPGQGLRLIYYSQIVNDFQKGDIAEGYSVSREKKESFPLTVTSAQKNPTAFYLCASSDRGNNSPLHFGNGTRLTVT.

The rearrangement links TRBV28 to TRBJ2-1; TRBD2 matches 11 bases. The CDR3 loop spans 18 amino acids. Germline V gene data show CDR1 as MDHEN and CDR2 as SYDVKM. The trim removed 6 bases at V and 0 bases at J, leaving 10 bases unmatched. In DNA, the CDR3 is TGTGCCAGCAGGCCAAGACTAGCGGGATGGTTCTCCTACAATGAGCAGTTCTTC. Translation: CASRPRLAGWFSYNEQFF.

This chain connects TRBV6-1 to TRBJ2-7; unclear D gene. V was trimmed by 3 bases and J by 1 base, leaving 7 bases between them. This CDR3 is 13 amino acids long. Germline V gene data show CDR1 as MNHNS and CDR2 as SASEGT. The CDR3 sequence is CASSERGSYEQYF. The CDR3 DNA sequence: TGTGCCAGCAGTGAGCGCGGATCCTACGAGCAGTACTTC.

The chain couples TRBV7-6 to TRBJ2-1; TRBD2 matches 10 bases. CDR1 is SGHVS, CDR2 FNYEAQ, per germline. After removal of 1 base from V and 0 bases from J, the junction contained 3 bases not matched to a gene. The CDR3 contains 17 residues. The CDR3 protein is CASSLDSGGSSYNEQFF. The CDR3 DNA reads as TGTGCCAGCAGCTTAGATAGCGGGGGGAGCTCCTACAATGAGCAGTTCTTC.

This chain connects TRBV2 to TRBJ1-5, with D hard to call. The CDR3 is 13 amino acids. Germline CDR1 and CDR2: SNHLY and FYNNEI. Trimming took off 6 bases at V and 4 bases at J, with 10 bases between the two ends. The CDR3 sequence: CASSLERNQPQHF. The CDR3 nucleotides read TGTGCCAGCAGCTTAGAGAGGAATCAGCCCCAGCATTTT.

The rearrangement links TRBV4-2 to TRBJ1-1, with 8 bases lining up with TRBD1. J lost 3 bases, V lost 3 bases, and 9 bases had no gene match. CDR1 is LGHNA, CDR2 YNFKEQ, per germline. The CDR3 contains 16 residues. DNA for the CDR3: TGTGCCAGCAGCCAGGTCCAGGGGGCTGGTGACACTGAAGCTTTCTTT. It translates to CASSQVQGAGDTEAFF.

This clone was counted a few times. The chain is built from TRBV18 and TRBJ1-1, with D perhaps matching TRBD1 (6 bases). Germline CDR1 reads KGHSH; CDR2 reads LQKENI. V lost 5 bases and J 1 base, leaving 8 bases between the germline ends. The CDR3 sequence is 13 residues long. This CDR3 reads CASSGQSNTEAFF. The CDR3 bases are TGTGCCAGCTCAGGACAGTCGAACACTGAAGCTTTCTTT.

Here the CDR3 reads CASSWTGGMNTEAFF. The CDR3 nucleotides read TGTGCCAGTAGTTGGACAGGGGGTATGAACACTGAAGCTTTCTTT. The J gene is TRBJ1-1, the V gene TRBV19; 10 bases are a match to TRBD1. V lost 5 bases to trimming and J lost 0 bases; unmatched junction nucleotides: 3. Germline V lookup: CDR1 LNHDA, CDR2 SQIVND (reference sequence). The CDR3 totals 15 residues.

The chain's CDR3 is CASSFGSSRAYEQYF. CDR3 nucleotide sequence: TGTGCCAGCAGCTTTGGGTCTTCGAGGGCCTACGAGCAGTACTTC. The rearrangement joins TRBV5-6 to TRBJ2-7; tentatively, D is TRBD2 (5 bases). Germline values: CDR1 SGHDT, CDR2 YYEEEE. V was shortened by 2 bases and J by 2 bases, with 14 bases between the two germline ends. The CDR3 covers 15 residues.

The CDR3 is CASSLGRGRTYEQYF. The DNA for the CDR3 is TGTGCCAGCAGTTTAGGCAGGGGAAGGACCTACGAGCAGTACTTC. This chain links TRBV27 with TRBJ2-7; D perhaps matches TRBD1 (6 bases). CDR3 length equals 15 residues. V shed 2 bases and J shed 2 bases, with 13 bases lying between them. Germline values: CDR1 MNHEY, CDR2 SMNVEV (reference sequence).

This clone was detected only once. The rearrangement links TRBV18 to TRBJ2-7, with 8 bases matching TRBD1. J gave up 2 bases and V 5 bases, and 5 bases lay outside the gene matches. CDR1 is KGHSH, CDR2 LQKENI, per germline. There are 14 residues in the CDR3. CDR3 nucleotide sequence: TGTGCCAGCTCAGAGGACAGGGCGGCCTACGAGCAGTACTTC. It translates to CASSEDRAAYEQYF.

The table lists this clone with a count of one. The J gene is TRBJ1-1, the V gene TRBV18; D may be TRBD1 (6 bases). V was cut by 3 bases and J by 5 bases, with 16 bases left in between. The CDR3 sequence is 15 residues long. CDR1 KGHSH and CDR2 LQKENI come from the germline V gene. In nucleotides, the CDR3 is TGTGCCAGCTCACCCCCTAACAGGGTATCGACTGAAGCTTTCTTT. Translating it yields CASSPPNRVSTEAFF.

The gene calls are TRBV5-1 and TRBJ2-3; TRBD1 might be the D (6 bases). Germline CDR1 SGHRS, CDR2 YFSETQ. Trimming cost V 2 bases and J 2 bases, with 15 bases left between them. The CDR3 totals 16 residues. CDR3 residues: CASSFVTGRVTDTQYF. The CDR3 coding sequence is TGCGCCAGCAGCTTTGTTACAGGGCGGGTCACAGATACGCAGTATTTT.

The CDR3 nucleotides are TGTGCCAGCTCAGCGGGGCCGACAGGGACCTACGAGCAGTACTTC. Amino acid sequence: CASSAGPTGTYEQYF. The gene calls are TRBV18 and TRBJ2-7, with a weak D call TRBD1 (7 bases). Germline CDR1 reads KGHSH; CDR2 reads LQKENI. Trimming took 5 bases from V and 2 from J, leaving 16 bases between them. The length of the CDR3 is 15 residues.

Here the CDR3 reads CASSRTGGTDIQYF. The CDR3 region has the DNA TGTGCCAGCAGCCGGACAGGGGGCACGGACATTCAGTACTTC. The V call is TRBV3-1 (or the pseudogene TRBV3-2), the J call TRBJ2-4; 11 positions agree with TRBD1. The J segment lost 8 bases and the V segment lost 4 bases, leaving 4 bases of the junction unmatched. Germline CDR1 reads LGHDT; CDR2 reads YNNKEL (reference sequence). CDR3 size: 14 residues.

The chain carries TRBV5-4 and TRBJ2-2; possible D gene TRBD2, 6 bases. The length of the CDR3 is 16 residues. Germline assignment: CDR1 SGHNT and CDR2 YYREEE (reference sequence). Trimming took off 0 bases at V and 0 bases at J, with 9 bases between the two ends. DNA for the CDR3: TGTGCCAGCAGCTTGGGGGCGGGGACGAACACCGGGGAGCTGTTTTTT. Translating gives CASSLGAGTNTGELFF.

The J gene is TRBJ2-5, the V gene TRBV30; 9 bases are a match to TRBD1. V was clipped by 4 bases and J by 3 bases; unmatched bases: 9. The CDR3 loop spans 15 amino acids. From germline, CDR1 is GTSNPN and CDR2 SVGIG (reference sequence). DNA for the CDR3: TGTGCCTGGACATTGACAGGGGGACCTAAAGAGACCCAGTACTTC. Translation: CAWTLTGGPKETQYF.

The V call is TRBV6-1, the J call TRBJ2-7, with D hard to call. CDR3 length: 13 residues. V shed 3 bases and J shed 3 bases, with 9 bases lying between them. CDR1 is MNHNS and CDR2 is SASEGT in the germline V gene. The CDR3 reads CASSETRVYEQYF. CDR3 in DNA: TGTGCCAGCAGTGAGACCCGGGTCTACGAGCAGTACTTC.